This T cell receptor beta chain is from a study of cytomegalovirus exposure and HLA in healthy donors (dated by TCRdb to about 2017). Broadly, across the study: According to an earlier analysis of 450 to 650 of the donors, about 179 million T cells yielded 90 million to 130 million unique TCR beta sequences and roughly 280 Gb of sequence data. About 5 DR-DQ haplotypes were handled as single units for association and clustering, since linkage in the cohort was strong. In an earlier analysis of more than 550 of the donors, high-throughput TCR beta sequencing was used to judge whether each TCR beta V gene segment behaved as functional or pseudogenic. The number of typed donors differed by locus: roughly 629-630 for A, B, C, DRB1 and DQB1; approximately 520 for DQA1; 606 for DPA1; and some 430 for DPB1. Donor age, sex, ethnicity and CMV serostatus were compiled alongside the repertoire data. To study patterns of TCR occurrence, a later analysis re-analyzed previously published TCR beta repertoires from around 670 donors and added high-resolution HLA genotyping. All discovery cohort repertoires had been generated on a single sequencing platform. In addition to the first cohort of 650 to 800 subjects, a separate validation cohort of 120 different subjects was used. HLA typing included class I and class II loci at four-digit resolution. The study was designed to test whether signatures of past pathogen exposure could be identified by cataloging public T cell receptors. Across around 400 genotyped donors of the cohort, an average of about 240,000 unique TCR beta nucleotide sequences per donor were sequenced, and 15% to 20% of those sequences were non-productive. The study profiled the T cell repertoires of around 700 subjects by immunosequencing and related them to cytomegalovirus serostatus. The genetic ancestry cluster associated with self-reported Caucasian donors included around four fifths of the roughly 400 genotyped donors. An early release that covered fewer than 750 HLA-typed donors contained approximately 300 gigabases of sequencing data and tens of millions of unique TCR sequences. To predict cytomegalovirus infection status, the study combined high-throughput TCR immunosequencing, statistical association of individual TCRs with disease status, and machine learning. Rather than using new phenotypic data, the later analysis identified candidate immune exposures from TCR beta sequences and from how often those sequences occurred across donors. In a later genetic analysis, genome-wide SNP genotypes for about three fifths of the 666 donors were used, and that subset was treated as a discovery cohort.

The junction shows trimming of 5 bases on V and 1 base on J, plus 9 bases between the germline ends. From cysteine to phenylalanine, the CDR3 is 13 amino acids long. Here the CDR3 DNA is all that survives: 39 bases in frame from base 1. With respect to this clone: What antigen it recognizes has not been identified. No quality values exist for individual bases; no much larger clone is one base distant.

The library was built by means of the immunoSEQ multiplex PCR assay. The multiplex PCR relied on a mix of 60 forward primers for TCR Vbeta segments and 13 reverse primers for TCR Jbeta segments. Amplification of the CDR3 region of rearranged TCR beta genes was performed with a multiplex PCR assay on genomic DNA. Amplified TCR beta libraries were sequenced as 87-base-pair reads on the Illumina HiSeq System. On the authors' methods: In a later analysis, 80 million or so unique TCR beta chains were counted across the roughly 700 repertoires, and roughly 10 million of these chains were shared by at least two donors. Raw reads were error-corrected and collapsed into unique sequences by a nearest-neighbor algorithm in which closely related sequences were merged to remove PCR and sequencing errors. Alignment of CDR3 sequences to IMGT reference sequences was used to assign V, D and J gene segments. For a sequence to be retained, a match of at least six nucleotides to both a V gene segment and a J gene segment was required. Rearrangements were classified as productive when the CDR3 lacked stop codons and remained in frame with V and J, and all other rearrangements were classified as non-productive. Following IMGT convention, CDR3 was defined as the stretch from the second conserved V-encoded cysteine up to the conserved J-encoded phenylalanine. In an earlier analysis of 550 to 650 of the donors, sequences lacking an unambiguous match to a single V gene segment were excluded. An earlier analysis of several hundred of the donors called V segments functional above 56.7% productive rearrangements and segregating when the between-donor standard deviation exceeded 5%. A statistical classification framework was built to diagnose cytomegalovirus status from the catalog of TCR beta chain sequences. V and J gene assignment, in a later analysis, came from comparing TCR nucleotide sequences with IMGT/GENE-DB human TR gene sequences. Using the TCRdist pipeline, a later analysis assigned CDR3 sequences along with most-parsimonious VDJ recombination scenarios. In a later analysis, each TCR beta chain was defined by its CDR3 amino acid sequence together with its V-gene family, and reads lacking a unique V-gene family were excluded. In a later analysis, 550 to 650 highly shared, low-generation-probability nucleotide sequences were removed to address suspected cross-contamination and a sequencing artifact. A later analysis calculated a clonal expansion index for each public chain from normalized within-repertoire ranks of inferred template counts. Generation probabilities in a later analysis came from a VDJ recombination model fitted to out-of-frame rearrangements, and those results were checked against IGoR. In a later analysis, hypergeometric tests were used to score TCR-TCR, TCR-HLA and TCR-CMV co-occurrence, with a repertoire-size bias correction applied to TCR pairs. False discovery rates were estimated in a later analysis by permuting HLA or CMV assignments 20 times. A later analysis grouped co-occurring TCRs with DBSCAN, adding TCRdist sequence similarity when clustering within HLA-allele-positive subsets. For co-occurrence clustering, repertoires with fewer than 30,000 or more than 120,000 public chains were excluded, along with several repertoires with anomalous nucleotide sharing. TCRdb limited this immuneACCESS table to in-frame rearrangements with V and J called. A share of clones is missing; checked studies link under half to unresolved V genes, and the rest is unexplained. V and J calls and clone size follow that table, whereas D and trimming were derived from the DNA. The sample table shows some 200,000 clones, and 60% to 80% are seen once. Jointly, the top ten make up around 3% of the sample.

Study-wide conclusions, independent of this receptor: In a later analysis, HLA-associated TCR beta chains showed more clonal expansion and lower generation probabilities than non-associated chains that were equally common. Sequencing depth was assumed to be roughly uniform across donors in the presence/absence analyses, though that assumption may not hold. A cluster of highly shared sequence variants was judged likely to represent a technical artifact of the sequencing pipeline. In a later analysis, several top co-occurrence clusters were reported to appear linked to parvovirus B19, influenza, CMV and Epstein-Barr virus. A further reported finding was that TCR beta sequences accurately predicted the HLA-A and HLA-B alleles for most subjects in the first cohort. Strong co-occurrence of HLA alleles, especially DR and DQ, made assigning TCR associations to individual alleles difficult. Cytomegalovirus status was reported to be diagnosed by the classifier with high specificity and sensitivity in both the original and validation cohorts. In this cohort, only TCR beta chains were sequenced, and detectable features were limited by the absence of alpha or paired-chain data. Because some donors lacked HLA typing at each locus, the association tests relied only on the typed subset. In a later analysis, TCR association rates were found to vary across HLA loci, with the most associated TCRs seen for DRB1 alleles and the fewest for HLA-C alleles. The study listed 150 to 200 TCR beta chains as associated with cytomegalovirus. A later genetic analysis reported fewer N-insertions in productive TCRs among donors in an Asian-associated ancestry cluster than the roughly 700-donor mean. Because counts were too low, seventeen rarely observed V segments, including chromosome 9 orphons, were left out of the earlier analysis of about 620 of the donors. Most TCR sequences were observed very rarely across donors, whereas some public TCRs were present in many individuals. Correlated functional status among segregating V segments might be attributable to linkage disequilibrium, but an unknown experimental factor could not be ruled out. Some IMGT-functional V segments, including TRBV6-2 and TRBV6-3, could not be told apart with the 87-base-pair reads, so those segments were excluded. The only immune exposure information available for the cohort was CMV serostatus. In an earlier analysis of approximately 590 of the donors, most TCR beta V segments appeared in productive rearrangements about 87% or about 30% of the time, broadly matching IMGT annotations. A later genetic analysis associated a missense DCLRE1C variant with V-gene and J-gene trimming of TCR beta chains, and an independent cohort replicated the association. At a false discovery rate of 0.05, a later analysis linked some 18,000 TCR beta sequences to specific HLA alleles. The authors suggested that the approach could potentially be extended to other disease states and immunological phenotypes. A few of the identified cytomegalovirus-associated TCR beta chains were confirmed in vitro to be specific for cytomegalovirus antigens. According to a later analysis, most CMV-associated TCR beta chains appeared to be HLA-restricted, and the HLA associations seemed to be driven largely by CMV exposure.

The cohort was made up of about 670 healthy bone marrow donors. At the time of sampling, every cohort member was nominally healthy, though immune exposures that went unrecorded were likely present. The donor was CMV seronegative and was included in the group of over 300 seronegative cohort members. Each donor provided a peripheral blood sample, and peripheral blood mononuclear cells were used for TCR beta sequencing. The Qiagen DNeasy Blood Extraction Kit was used to extract genomic DNA from the blood cell samples. The chain is encoded by TRBV23-1 joined to TRBJ2-7; TRBD1 might be the D gene, on 5 matching bases. TRBV23-1 is recorded as an ORF, its role being uncertain. Material: PBMCs. The clonotype originates from a female donor in good health and CMV-seronegative. The CDR3 has the sequence CASSGRQSYEQYF. The DNA reads as follows: TGCGCCAGCAGTGGAAGACAGTCCTACGAGCAGTACTTC.